This note documents a single T cell receptor beta chain sequence. This sample was included in a study of cytotoxic CD8 clonotypes in ibrutinib-treated CLL. As for the study in general: IGHV unmutated fewer than 18; relapsed/refractory around twelve; treatment-naive under 16.

The CDR3 contains 14 residues. V was trimmed by 0 bases and J by 5 bases, leaving 10 bases between them. CDR1 is ENHRY and CDR2 is SYGVKD in the germline V gene. Assay: immunoSEQ multiplex PCR; the TCRdb copy retains only in-frame clones and omits some. The table lists about 140,000 clones, roughly 80% of them singletons, with roughly a quarter in the top ten. Sequencing used PBMCs, obtained after 12 months of ibrutinib treatment. The chain combines TRBV10-3 with TRBJ2-5, with D perhaps matching TRBD2 (6 bases). The sequence came from a human donor with chronic lymphocytic leukemia. The CDR3 protein is CAISESTRGETQYF. The CDR3 DNA reads TGTGCCATCAGTGAGTCGACTCGGGGGGAGACCCAGTACTTC.